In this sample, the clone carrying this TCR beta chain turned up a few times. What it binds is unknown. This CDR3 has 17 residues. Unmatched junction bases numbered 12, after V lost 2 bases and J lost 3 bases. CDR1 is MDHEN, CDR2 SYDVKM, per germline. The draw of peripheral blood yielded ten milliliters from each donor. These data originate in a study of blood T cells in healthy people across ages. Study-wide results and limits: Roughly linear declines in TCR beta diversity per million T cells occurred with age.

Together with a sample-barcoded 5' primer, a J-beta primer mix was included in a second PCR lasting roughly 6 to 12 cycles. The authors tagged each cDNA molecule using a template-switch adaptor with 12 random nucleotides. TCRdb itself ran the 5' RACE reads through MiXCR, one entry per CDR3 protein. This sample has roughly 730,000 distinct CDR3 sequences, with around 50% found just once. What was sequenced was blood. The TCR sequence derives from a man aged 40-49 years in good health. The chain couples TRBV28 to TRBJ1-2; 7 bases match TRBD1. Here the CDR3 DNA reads TGTGCCAGCAGTTTAGGGCCCCTCGGCAGGGGGGACTATGGCTACACCTTC. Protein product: CASSLGPLGRGDYGYTF.